Many counts were recorded for the clone carrying this T cell receptor (beta chain). As yet, its antigen is unknown. This record belongs to a study of T cells in Graves' hyperthyroidism and ophthalmopathy. Findings of the study overall: Clonotypes that were expanded in thyroid above 0.001 mostly appeared in blood too. Separation of ophthalmopathy from stable hyperthyroidism was achieved by a 13 V-J model.

RNA transcripts were the template for amplifying TCR beta CDR3 regions. The HTBI set primed first-round TCR CDR3 RT-PCR. TCRdb re-derived calls from the multiplex PCR reads in MiXCR, one entry per CDR3 protein. The sample records 350,000 to 500,000 distinct CDR3 sequences, around 13% being singletons. Trimming took 0 bases from V and 3 from J, leaving 10 bases between them. Germline assignment: CDR1 MNHNY and CDR2 SVGAGI (reference sequence). The CDR3 totals 15 residues. The source is a woman aged 18-30 years with Graves' hyperthyroidism. Material for sequencing was blood. The gene calls are TRBV6-6 and TRBJ2-3, with D perhaps TRBD2 (6 bases). The CDR3 DNA follows: TGTGCCAGCAGTTACTCGTCCGGGAGTACAGATACGCAGTATTTT. Amino acid sequence: CASSYSSGSTDTQYF.